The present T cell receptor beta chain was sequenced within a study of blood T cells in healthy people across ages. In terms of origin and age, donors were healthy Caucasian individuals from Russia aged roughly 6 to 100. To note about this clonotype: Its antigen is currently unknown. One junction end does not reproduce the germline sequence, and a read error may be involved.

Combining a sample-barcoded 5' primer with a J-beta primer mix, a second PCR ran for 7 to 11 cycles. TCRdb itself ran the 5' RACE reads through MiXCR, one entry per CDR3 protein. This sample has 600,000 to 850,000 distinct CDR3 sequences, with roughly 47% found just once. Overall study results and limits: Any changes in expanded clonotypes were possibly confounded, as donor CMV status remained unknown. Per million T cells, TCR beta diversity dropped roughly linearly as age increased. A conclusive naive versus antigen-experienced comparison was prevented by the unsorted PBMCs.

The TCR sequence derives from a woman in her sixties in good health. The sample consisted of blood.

The CDR3 loop reads CASSSGLAGFQGTQYF. Here the CDR3 DNA reads TGTGCCAGCAGCTCTGGACTAGCCGGTTTTCAAGGGACCCAGTACTTC. V is TRBV7-2 and J is TRBJ2-7; the match to TRBD2 covers 8 bases. The DNA matches TRBJ2-5 better at its end, which makes the J call doubtful. Germline assignment: CDR1 SGHTA and CDR2 FQGNSA. This CDR3 is built from 16 residues.